This T cell receptor (beta chain) was recorded in a study of identical twins (dated by TCRdb to the mid-2010s). Study-level background: TCR alpha and beta repertoires from monozygotic twins, unrelated adults of various ages and cord blood were deep-sequenced to test whether fetal clonotypes persist. To rule out contamination, replicate twin experiments were performed at different times with different library preparation protocols. Study-wide conclusions, independent of this receptor: A weaker excess of twin sharing was found in beta out-of-frame sequences because the signal-to-noise ratio was lowered by fewer shared sequences. Because the same donors could not be followed over many years, conclusions were based on cross-sectional statistical analysis. Out-of-frame TCR alpha sequences shared between twins showed an excess of low generation-probability sequences compared with coincidental sharing between unrelated individuals. Invariant T cells such as MAIT and iNKT could partly confound zero-insertion analyses, although diverse VJ usage argued against such confounding for most clonotypes. Fewer insertions were carried by abundant cord blood beta clonotypes; a weaker similar trend was observed in young adult naive repertoires, while no such trend was observed in memory repertoires. Recombination models systematically underestimated out-of-frame TCR alpha sharing in monozygotic twins but agreed with sharing between unrelated individuals.

On this clonotype itself: Its antigen target is currently unknown. Base qualities are not provided; no much larger clone lies one nucleotide away.

CDR1 and CDR2 (LGHDT, YNNKEL) derive from the germline V gene (reference sequence). There are 18 amino acids in the CDR3, from cysteine to phenylalanine inclusive. The sequence is cut down to CDR3 DNA, 54 bases in frame from base 1. Germline trimming amounts to 0 bases on V and 4 bases on J, with 10 as the count of junction bases outside the gene matches. To prepare the library, 5' RACE was applied. Sequencer: Illumina HiSeq 2000. Template switching introduced a universal primer binding site; the final cDNA contained a unique molecular identifier, enabling accurate counting of TCR cDNA molecules. Specific primers in the conserved constant-segment region were used to synthesize first-strand cDNA for TCR alpha and beta chains. To control for contamination, every cDNA library carried two barcodes: a SMART-Mk sample barcode plus Illumina barcodes. Two successive PCR steps introduced TruSeq adapter sequences along with Illumina sample barcodes. The TCR alpha and beta cDNA libraries were sequenced on the Illumina HiSeq platform using custom primers. Turning to the authors' computational methods: Unique molecular identifiers were extracted from raw reads with MiGEC, and CDR3 positions were determined with MiXCR. Recombination models were inferred per individual with the repgenHMM and IGoR tools using an EM algorithm. The tcR package in R was used for shared clonotype analysis, with sharing normalized by the product of cloneset sizes. To study raw recombination without the effects of thymic and clonal selection, out-of-frame nonproductive sequences were analyzed. The public reads were reprocessed in TCRdb via fastp at Q25 and MiXCR, keeping in-frame beta chains. For every CDR3 protein sequence, its rows merge into one entry that carries the most common genes and DNA. TCRdb's processing, not the study's, gives the V and J calls here. The sample data list fewer than 250,000 distinct CDR3 sequences, and less than 8% of these were observed just once. The ten largest account for about 1.8% of the sample.

Only healthy Caucasian donors were included. The twin cohort consisted of three pairs of female monozygotic twins, all aged about 18 to 29 years. Miltenyi CD45RO+ enrichment and human naive T-cell isolation kits were used to isolate memory (CD45RO+) and naive T cells from PBMC. These sequences were also reported in another study, on yellow fever vaccine responses in identical twins. In that second paper, the authors write: According to the authors, in identical twins the way T cells responded to vaccination appeared partly convergent and partly personalized. Focusing on identical twins, the study followed the T cell clones that responded to the vaccine, and did so with precision.

Sequencing input: memory (CD45RO+) T cells sorted from blood. The cell subset or site label of this sample denotes: CD45RO+ enriched T cells. The clonotype was recovered from a woman aged 18-35 years in good health. The chain is made from TRBV3-1 and TRBJ2-5; a stretch of 11 junction bases matches TRBD2. The DNA is as follows: TGTGCCAGCAGCCAAGATTGGCGGACTAGCGGGCTGGTAGAGACCCAGTACTTC. This gives the protein CASSQDWRTSGLVETQYF.